Each of the 27 T cell receptor beta chains below was sequenced from the same sample in a study of T cell responses to AZD1222 COVID-19 vaccine. The protocol was immunoSEQ multiplex PCR, while the TCRdb copy is restricted to in-frame clones and leaves out a portion. The sample comprises 150,000 to 200,000 clones, less than 95% of which are singletons, and about 5.9% rests with the top ten. The input for sequencing was peripheral blood, taken 28 days after the second AZD1222 dose. These receptors were taken from an adult who received the AZD1222 COVID-19 vaccine.

This clone came up once. This chain links TRBV28 with TRBJ2-7; D possibly corresponds to TRBD1 (6 bases). Trimming removed 6 bases from V and 2 bases from J, with 8 bases in between. The CDR3 spans 12 residues. The germline CDR1 and CDR2 sequences are MDHEN and SYDVKM. This CDR3 reads CASSQGTYEQYF. The CDR3 coding sequence is TGTGCCAGCAGCCAGGGGACCTACGAGCAGTACTTC.

The chain couples TRBV7-2 to TRBJ1-3; perhaps TRBD1 as D (5 bases). Germline CDR1 SGHTA, CDR2 FQGNSA. Trimming removed 4 bases from V and 4 bases from J, with 11 bases in between. The CDR3 runs 14 residues. The CDR3 is CASSSQGYGNTIYF. The CDR3 bases are TGTGCCAGCAGCTCTCAGGGTTACGGAAACACCATATATTTT.

The J gene is TRBJ2-6, the V gene TRBV11-2; 7 bases line up with TRBD2. This CDR3 has 17 residues. Per the germline V gene, CDR1 is SGHAT and CDR2 is FQNNGV. J gave up 0 bases and V 5 bases, and 7 bases lay outside the gene matches. The CDR3 nucleotides read TGTGCCAGCAGCGCGACTAGCTCAAGCTCTGGGGCCAACGTCCTGACTTTC. Translated: CASSATSSSSGANVLTF. Using reference TRBV11-2 and TRBJ2-6 for the parts outside the CDR3, the full variable domain is EAGVAQSPRYKIIEKRQSVAFWCNPISGHATLYWYQQILGQGPKLLIQFQNNGVVDDSQLPKDRFSAERLKGVDSTLKIQPAKLEDSAVYLCASSATSSSSGANVLTFGAGSRLTVL.

This chain joins TRBV7-6 and TRBJ1-5; D may be TRBD1 (5 bases). The CDR3 loop spans 17 amino acids. V was pared by 0 bases and J by 6 bases, with 18 bases between. Looked up from germline, CDR1 is SGHVS and CDR2 is FNYEAQ. DNA of the CDR3: TGTGCCAGCAGCTTAGCTGGGGCAAGGGCAGGAGTTCAGCCCCAGCATTTT. Amino acids: CASSLAGARAGVQPQHF.

The chain joins TRBV12-3 or TRBV12-4 to TRBJ1-2, with D hard to call. The CDR3 has 11 residues. Trimming removed 2 bases at V and 7 bases at J, with 5 bases between. In DNA, the CDR3 is TGTGCCAGCAGTTTATTGGGTGGCTACACCTTC. Its protein is CASSLLGGYTF.

The rearrangement links TRBV3-1 (or the pseudogene TRBV3-2) to TRBJ1-2, with D possibly matching TRBD1 (6 bases). The CDR3 contains 15 residues. Germline V gene data show CDR1 as LGHDT and CDR2 as YNNKEL (reference sequence). The V and J ends lost 0 bases and 7 bases respectively, with 15 bases between them. As DNA, the CDR3 is TGTGCCAGCAGCCAAGAGGAGGGGGTTAGGGGTGGCTACACCTTC. Translating it yields CASSQEEGVRGGYTF.

This chain joins TRBV24-1 and TRBJ1-2; 10 nucleotides align to TRBD1. Losses at the gene ends were 5 bases for V and 7 bases for J; bases not matched to a gene: 6. This CDR3 contains 14 residues. Germline V gene data show CDR1 as KGHDR and CDR2 as SFDVKD. The CDR3 DNA is TGTGCCACCAGTGCCCCGGGACAGGGGTTTGGCTACACCTTC. Translated: CATSAPGQGFGYTF.

The V and J genes are TRBV9 and TRBJ2-2, with D possibly matching TRBD2 (7 bases). Per germline, CDR1 SGDLS and CDR2 YYNGEE. CDR3 length equals 14 residues. V lost 0 bases and J lost 8, with 11 bases in between. The CDR3 nucleotides are TGTGCCAGCAGCGTAGACGGGGGGCGAGGGGAGCTGTTTTTT. It encodes CASSVDGGRGELFF.

V usage is TRBV28 and J usage is TRBJ1-2; TRBD1 matches 7 bases. Germline assignment: CDR1 MDHEN and CDR2 SYDVKM. Unmatched junction bases numbered 6, after V lost 10 bases and J lost 1 base. This CDR3 has 13 residues. CDR3 nucleotides: TGTGCCACCCCGGGACAGCTTAACTATGGCTACACCTTC. This translates into CATPGQLNYGYTF.

The chain employs TRBV7-2 and TRBJ1-2; 7 bases match TRBD1. The CDR3 totals 14 residues. J gave up 2 bases and V 3 bases, and 3 bases lay outside the gene matches. Germline V gene data show CDR1 as SGHTA and CDR2 as FQGNSA. In DNA form, the CDR3 reads TGTGCCAGCAGCTTGGACAGGACAAACTATGGCTACACCTTC. It is translated as CASSLDRTNYGYTF.

CDR3: CASSKPGTGKTQYF. The CDR3 DNA follows: TGTGCCAGCAGTAAACCTGGGACAGGCAAGACCCAGTACTTC. The chain links TRBV25-1 to TRBJ2-5; 8 nucleotides align to TRBD1. Germline V gene data show CDR1 as MGHDK and CDR2 as SYGVNS. The junction had 8 bases not matched to a gene; V was cut back by 5 bases and J by 6 bases. The CDR3 totals 14 residues.

The rearrangement links TRBV25-1 to TRBJ1-5; D call uncertain. This CDR3 comprises 17 residues. The germline gives CDR1 MGHDK, CDR2 SYGVNS. Between the trimmed V and J ends, which lost 5 bases and 0 bases, there was a span of 17 bases. CDR3 loop: CASSKGRVSYSNQPQHF. The CDR3 bases are TGTGCCAGCAGTAAGGGCAGAGTTTCTTATAGCAATCAGCCCCAGCATTTT.

V gene TRBV19 combines with J gene TRBJ2-7; D not resolved. The CDR3 is made up of 14 amino acids. V shed 4 bases and J shed 0 bases, with 10 bases lying between them. CDR1 and CDR2 (germline): LNHDA, SQIVND (reference sequence). CDR3 sequence: CASSTPSYSYEQYF. The CDR3 region has the DNA TGTGCCAGTAGTACCCCCTCTTACTCCTACGAGCAGTACTTC.

The J gene is TRBJ1-3, the V gene TRBV19; 11 bases are a match to TRBD1. The CDR3 has 15 amino acids. V shed 4 bases and J 4 bases; nucleotides not matched to a gene: 3. The germline V gene has CDR1 LNHDA and CDR2 SQIVND (reference sequence). CDR3 sequence reads: CASSTRTGGGNTIYF. The DNA of the CDR3 is TGTGCCAGTAGTACTCGGACAGGGGGCGGAAACACCATATATTTT.

J is TRBJ1-1 and V is TRBV9; TRBD1 might be the D (5 bases). Trimming took 1 base from V and 0 from J, leaving 13 bases between them. Germline V lookup: CDR1 SGDLS, CDR2 YYNGEE. There are 16 residues in the CDR3. The CDR3 is CASSVRGSAMNTEAFF. The DNA for the CDR3 is TGTGCCAGCAGCGTAAGGGGTTCAGCCATGAACACTGAAGCTTTCTTT.

The chain has TRBV5-1 and TRBJ2-3; tentatively, D is TRBD2 (5 bases). Between the trimmed V and J ends, which lost 4 bases and 0 bases, there was a span of 12 bases. Germline V gene data show CDR1 as SGHRS and CDR2 as YFSETQ. The CDR3 is 15 amino acids. CDR3 loop: CASSPNGVSTDTQYF. CDR3 nucleotides: TGCGCCAGCAGCCCGAACGGGGTTAGCACAGATACGCAGTATTTT.

The chain combines TRBV7-6 with TRBJ2-2; 9 nucleotides line up with TRBD1. The CDR3 is 17 residues long. Germline trimming cut 0 bases from V and 2 bases from J; bases unmatched to any gene: 4. Germline loops: CDR1 SGHVS, CDR2 FNYEAQ. CDR3 sequence reads: CASSLAPGQGNTGELFF. The CDR3 DNA sequence: TGTGCCAGCAGCTTAGCCCCGGGACAGGGAAACACCGGGGAGCTGTTTTTT. The full variable domain, with the rest looked up from reference TRBV7-6 and TRBJ2-2, is GAGVSQSPRYKVTKRGQDVALRCDPISGHVSLYWYRQALGQGPEFLTYFNYEAQQDKSGLPNDRFSAERPEGSISTLTIQRTEQRDSAMYRCASSLAPGQGNTGELFFGEGSRLTVL.

This chain links TRBV7-9 with TRBJ2-7, with unresolved D. Trimming left V 0 bases short and J 2 bases short, with 8 bases between. The CDR3 length is 14 residues. Germline assignment: CDR1 SEHNR and CDR2 FQNEAQ (reference sequence). The CDR3 reads CASSLAGFAYEQYF. As DNA, the CDR3 is TGTGCCAGCAGCTTAGCGGGGTTCGCCTACGAGCAGTACTTC.

The V and J genes are TRBV28 and TRBJ2-5; 10 bases align to TRBD2. This CDR3 comprises 15 residues. V was clipped by 4 bases and J by 3 bases; unmatched bases: 5. Germline V gene data show CDR1 as MDHEN and CDR2 as SYDVKM. CDR3 DNA: TGTGCCAGCAGTTCGACAACTAGCGGGAAAGAGACCCAGTACTTC. It encodes CASSSTTSGKETQYF.

The chain combines TRBV18 with TRBJ1-2, with a tentative D call TRBD1 (6 bases). Deletions cut 0 bases from V and 8 bases from J, with 13 bases between. Germline assignment: CDR1 KGHSH and CDR2 LQKENI. The CDR3 has 14 amino acids. The CDR3 region is CASSPPSIRGGYTF. CDR3 DNA sequence: TGTGCCAGCTCACCACCGAGCATCAGGGGAGGCTACACCTTC. Full variable domain (outside the CDR3, taken from reference TRBV18 and TRBJ1-2): NAGVMQNPRHLVRRRGQEARLRCSPMKGHSHVYWYRQLPEEGLKFMVYLQKENIIDESGMPKERFSAEFPKEGPSILRIQQVVRGDSAAYFCASSPPSIRGGYTFGSGTRLTVV.

This clone appeared once. The chain couples TRBV6-5 to TRBJ2-2; D is unresolved. This CDR3 is 15 amino acids long. Trimming pared 2 bases from V and 5 bases from J, leaving 12 bases between. Germline CDR1 is MNHEY and CDR2 is SVGAGI. This CDR3 reads CASSYRPRLTGELFF. CDR3 sequence (DNA): TGTGCCAGCAGTTACCGGCCCCGGTTGACCGGGGAGCTGTTTTTT.

The chain recombines TRBV6-4 with TRBJ2-1; 8 bases agree with TRBD2. Trimming at V came to 2 bases and at J to 3 bases, leaving 3 bases not matched to a gene. The V gene's germline CDR1 is MRHNA and CDR2 SNTAGT. The CDR3 runs 15 residues. The CDR3 DNA is TGTGCCAGCAGTGACCGGGAGGGTCTCTACAATGAGCAGTTCTTC. Translating gives CASSDREGLYNEQFF.

This clone came up once. The genes are TRBV28 and TRBJ2-2; 9 bases agree with TRBD1. Trimming cost V 8 bases and J 2 bases; bases outside gene matches: 9. This CDR3 comprises 16 residues. CDR1 and CDR2 from the germline V gene are MDHEN and SYDVKM. Here the CDR3 reads CASLSPGQGNTGELFF. For the CDR3, the DNA is TGTGCCAGCTTAAGCCCGGGACAGGGAAACACCGGGGAGCTGTTTTTT.

The rearrangement uses TRBV3-1 (or the pseudogene TRBV3-2) and TRBJ2-7; D is unresolved. The CDR3 sequence is 13 residues long. The germline CDR1 and CDR2 sequences are LGHDT and YNNKEL (reference sequence). Trimming stripped 3 bases from V and 2 bases from J, with 8 bases between. In nucleotides, the CDR3 is TGTGCCAGCAGCCAGACGCCCACCTACGAGCAGTACTTC. Protein: CASSQTPTYEQYF.

The sample holds a few counts of this clone. V gene TRBV28 combines with J gene TRBJ2-2; no reliable D call. The V and J ends lost 3 bases and 0 bases respectively, with 8 bases between them. The CDR3 contains 15 residues. Per germline, CDR1 MDHEN and CDR2 SYDVKM. The CDR3 here is CASSFVSSNTGELFF. DNA of the CDR3: TGTGCCAGCAGTTTCGTCAGTTCGAACACCGGGGAGCTGTTTTTT.

J is TRBJ2-7 and V is TRBV25-1, with 9 bases lining up with TRBD1. Germline V gene sequence: CDR1 MGHDK, CDR2 SYGVNS. With V trimmed by 2 bases and J by 3 bases, 8 bases remained unmatched. The CDR3 loop spans 16 amino acids. The CDR3 reads CASSELKQDRGYEQYF. The DNA of the CDR3 is TGTGCCAGCAGTGAACTAAAGCAGGACAGGGGCTACGAGCAGTACTTC.

The chain carries TRBV2 and TRBJ2-2; TRBD1 matches 7 bases. J was trimmed by 0 bases and V by 4 bases; bases with no gene match: 2. Germline lookup yields CDR1 SNHLY and CDR2 FYNNEI. This CDR3 is 15 amino acids long. CDR3 protein: CASSAQGANTGELFF. The CDR3 bases are TGTGCCAGCAGTGCTCAGGGGGCGAACACCGGGGAGCTGTTTTTT.